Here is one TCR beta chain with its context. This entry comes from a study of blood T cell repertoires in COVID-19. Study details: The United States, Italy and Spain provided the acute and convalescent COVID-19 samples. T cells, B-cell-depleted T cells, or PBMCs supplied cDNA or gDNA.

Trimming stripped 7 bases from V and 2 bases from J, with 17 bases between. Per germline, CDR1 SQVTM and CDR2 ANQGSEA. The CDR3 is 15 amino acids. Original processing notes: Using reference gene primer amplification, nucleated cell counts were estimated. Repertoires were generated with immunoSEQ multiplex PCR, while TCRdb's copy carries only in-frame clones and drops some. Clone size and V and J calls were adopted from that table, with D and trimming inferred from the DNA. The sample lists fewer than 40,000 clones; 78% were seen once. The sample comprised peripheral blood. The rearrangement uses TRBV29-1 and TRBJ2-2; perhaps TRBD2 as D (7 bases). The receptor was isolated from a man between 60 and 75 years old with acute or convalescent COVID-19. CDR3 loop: CSALEGGINTGELFF. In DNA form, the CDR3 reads TGCAGCGCCCTAGAGGGGGGGATTAACACCGGGGAGCTGTTTTTT.